The entry that follows covers one TCR beta chain sequence. TCR libraries each used around 3,500 ng of total RNA. Template switching introduced UMIs that contain a 6-nucleotide sample barcode. With the 5' RACE reads reprocessed, TCRdb shows one record per CDR3 protein and no DNA. This repertoire includes 400,000 to 500,000 distinct CDR3 sequences. Donors each gave about 2.5 ml of blood. These data are taken from a study of monozygotic twins with inflammatory bowel disease. The CDR3 runs 18 residues. Germline loops: CDR1 SGHAT, CDR2 FQDESV (reference sequence). Sequencing was carried out using blood. This receptor was identified in a human donor with ulcerative colitis or Crohn's disease, or a healthy co-twin of an affected twin (not recorded which). The chain has TRBV11-1 and TRBJ2-1; TCRdb picks TRBD2, but there is no DNA to check that call. This CDR3 is CASSLGLAPRSSYNEQFF.